This T cell receptor beta chain was recorded in a study of blood T cell repertoires in COVID-19. Study at large: The United States, Italy and Spain provided the acute and convalescent COVID-19 samples.

Everyone who took part was roughly 18 to 89 years old, and they came from about 23 US areas. Symptom resolution, clearance, or two negative PCRs marked donors in Cohort 3 as recovered. Repertoires were generated with immunoSEQ multiplex PCR, while TCRdb's copy carries only in-frame clones and drops some. This sample yields about 130,000 clones, of which around 83% are seen a single time; 18% belongs to the top ten. Input material: PBMCs or T cells enriched from blood (not recorded which). This receptor was taken from a man aged 30-40 years who had recovered from COVID-19.

CDR3 loop: CSGTGGGEKLFF. The CDR3 nucleotides read TGCAGCGGGACAGGTGGGGGCGAAAAACTGTTTTTT. V usage is TRBV29-1 and J usage is TRBJ1-4, with 7 bases fitting TRBD1. Germline trimming cut 7 bases from V and 8 bases from J; bases unmatched to any gene: 7. Germline V gene sequence: CDR1 SQVTM, CDR2 ANQGSEA. This CDR3 contains 12 residues.